This T cell receptor beta chain appears in the sequencing data of a study of memory CD4+ T cells and cytomegalovirus serostatus. General study findings and limits: Repertoires predicted CMV serostatus with median bootstrapped AUC of 0.95. CD4+ memory repertoires contained about two fifths of the 164 reported CMV TCRbeta sequences.

Libraries were prepared by immunoSEQ multiplex PCR; TCRdb keeps only in-frame clonotypes and omits some of them. Among some 54,000 clones listed, about four fifths were seen once. Germline V gene data show CDR1 as GTSNPN and CDR2 as SVGIG (reference sequence). This CDR3 has 13 residues. The ends were cut back, 8 bases at V and 4 bases at J, with 14 bases in the middle. The sort gate was single viable CD3+CD4+CD8-CD45RO+ cells for memory CD4+ T cells. CD4+ T cells were isolated by positive magnetic selection. Regarding this clone: Its antigen is not known.

The genes are TRBV30 and TRBJ1-4; D is uncertain. The material sequenced was memory CD4+ T cells from blood. The TCR was taken from an adult in good health and CMV-seropositive. CDR3 protein: CARAKGHNEKLFF. Here the CDR3 DNA reads TGTGCCCGGGCTAAGGGCCATAATGAAAAACTGTTTTTT.